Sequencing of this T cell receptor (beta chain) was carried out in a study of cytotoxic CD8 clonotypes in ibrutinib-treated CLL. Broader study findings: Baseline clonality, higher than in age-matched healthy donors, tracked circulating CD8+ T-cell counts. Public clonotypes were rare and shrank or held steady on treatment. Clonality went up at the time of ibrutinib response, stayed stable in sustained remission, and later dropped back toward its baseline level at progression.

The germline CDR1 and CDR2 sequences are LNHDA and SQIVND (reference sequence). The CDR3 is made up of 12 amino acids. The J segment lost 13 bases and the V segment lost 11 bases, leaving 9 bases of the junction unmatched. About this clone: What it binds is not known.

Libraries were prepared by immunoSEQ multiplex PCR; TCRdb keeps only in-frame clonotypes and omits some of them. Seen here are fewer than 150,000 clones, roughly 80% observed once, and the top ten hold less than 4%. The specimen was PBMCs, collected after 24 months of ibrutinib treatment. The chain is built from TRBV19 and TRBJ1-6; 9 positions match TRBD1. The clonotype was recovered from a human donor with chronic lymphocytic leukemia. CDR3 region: CAGPRDRDPLHF. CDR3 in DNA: TGTGCCGGACCCCGGGACAGGGATCCCCTCCACTTT.